The entry below gives a single TCR beta chain sequence along with its context. Its antigen is undetermined. The data were obtained in a study of tumor-infiltrating lymphocytes in localized non-small cell lung cancer. Study details: Resected tumor was paired with non-adjacent uninvolved lung from the same patient.

Findings and limits, study-wide: Available tissue quantity limited TCR sequencing to a patient subset. IM1 and IM2 tumors showed no difference in T-cell fraction.

Repertoires were generated with immunoSEQ multiplex PCR, while TCRdb's copy carries only in-frame clones and drops some. The data contain some 15,000 clones, 80% to 90% of them singletons. The length of the CDR3 is 18 residues. The V gene's germline CDR1 is LNHNV and CDR2 YYDKDF (reference sequence). V shed 1 base and J 4 bases; nucleotides not matched to a gene: 13. Sequencing used lung tumor tissue. This receptor was obtained from a human donor with non-small cell lung cancer. V usage is TRBV15 and J usage is TRBJ1-5; 7 nucleotides line up with TRBD1. CDR3 sequence (DNA): TGTGCCACCAGCAGAGTTGGGCAGGGGGAGGCTGGAAATCAGCCCCAGCATTTT. This sequence encodes CATSRVGQGEAGNQPQHF.